These T cell receptor beta chains were read from a single sample in a study of lymphopenia after photon versus proton radiotherapy. Produced via immunoSEQ multiplex PCR; TCRdb's table is partial and in-frame only. The table lists tens of thousands of clones, about 92% of them singletons. The sequencing here drew on peripheral blood, taken from a patient treated with photon-based radiotherapy. These receptors came from a woman in her 50s with cholangiocarcinoma. Each CDR3 is given with its conserved first and last residue. D genes are given only for firm matches.

d_call v_call cdr3_length cdr3_aa
. TRBV14 12 CASSQGYYGYTF
. TRBV7-2 15 CASSLQFSSYNEQFF
. TRBV30 15 CAWTLKTGANYGYTF
. TRBV29-1 12 CSVQGGFYGYTF
. TRBV5-6 14 CASNGLPNTGELFF
. TRBV2 12 CARRRANYGYTF
TRBD1 TRBV6-5 13 CASIRQGGNTIYF
. TRBV30 12 CAWGAVYTEAFF
. TRBV5-6 15 CASSSRQVWNSPLHF
. TRBV2 11 CASRTDQPQHF
. TRBV7-8 15 CASSSRPQENYGYTF
. TRBV4-3 15 CASSQVALVTGELFF
. TRBV27 14 CASSRRQNQETQYF
. TRBV7-2 14 CASSNLGEGDTQYF
. TRBV5-1 16 CASSVLSTGFQETQYF
. TRBV7-8 18 CASSLAFATPSGTDTQYF
. TRBV7-2 14 CASSLSLAIYEQYF
TRBD1 TRBV18 16 CASSSGQKSSGNTIYF
TRBD2 TRBV9 15 CASSVGRSGGYEQYF
TRBD2 TRBV6-5 16 CASSYSGEGSAYEQYF
. TRBV7-8 13 CASSFMERGTQYF
TRBD2 TRBV6-6 16 CASSPGTSGGYNEQFF
. TRBV9 15 CASSVEARLSYGYTF
. TRBV28 12 CASTSGSIRYTF
TRBD2 TRBV5-8 16 CASSLARRRGSETQYF
. TRBV6-6 10 CASGRASQHF
. TRBV14 13 CASSQDQNYGYTF
TRBD2 TRBV5-1 16 CASSAGSSGGAETQYF
. TRBV27 14 CASSFQGQSKGYTF
TRBD2 TRBV18 16 CASSPGGATTIIGQYF
TRBD1 TRBV18 20 CASSATGQGVFGSSGNTIYF
TRBD2 TRBV9 17 CASSGAPGGYLLGEQYF
. TRBV5-5 14 CASSLYSPPYEQYF
. TRBV6-6 15 CASSYSIRGADEQFF
. TRBV10-3 15 CAISDRQTANYGYTF
. TRBV19 14 CASSIRGRDYGYTF
TRBD1 TRBV30 12 CAWGNRGRAAFF
. TRBV5-1 14 CASSSQGTGNTIYF
. TRBV7-2 17 CASSRPRRDVASFEQYF
. TRBV27 15 CASSPGGISNQPQHF